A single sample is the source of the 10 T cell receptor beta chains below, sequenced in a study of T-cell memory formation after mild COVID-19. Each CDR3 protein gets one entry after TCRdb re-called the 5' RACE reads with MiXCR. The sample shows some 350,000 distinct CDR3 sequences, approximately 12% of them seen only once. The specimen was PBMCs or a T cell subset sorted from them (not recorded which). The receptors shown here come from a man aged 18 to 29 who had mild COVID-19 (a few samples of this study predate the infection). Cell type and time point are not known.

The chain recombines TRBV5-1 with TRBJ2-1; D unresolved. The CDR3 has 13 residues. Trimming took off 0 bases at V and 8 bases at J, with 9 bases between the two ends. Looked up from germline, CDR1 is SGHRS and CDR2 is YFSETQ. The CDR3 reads CASSLEPFDEQFF. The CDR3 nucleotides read TGCGCCAGCAGCTTGGAGCCCTTTGATGAGCAGTTCTTC.

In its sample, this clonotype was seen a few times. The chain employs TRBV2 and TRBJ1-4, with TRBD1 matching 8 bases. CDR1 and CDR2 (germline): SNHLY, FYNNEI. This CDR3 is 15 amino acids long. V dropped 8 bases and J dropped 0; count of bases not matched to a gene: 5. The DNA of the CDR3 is TGTGCCAGCGGACAGGGCCGAGCAACTAATGAAAAACTGTTTTTT. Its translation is CASGQGRATNEKLFF.

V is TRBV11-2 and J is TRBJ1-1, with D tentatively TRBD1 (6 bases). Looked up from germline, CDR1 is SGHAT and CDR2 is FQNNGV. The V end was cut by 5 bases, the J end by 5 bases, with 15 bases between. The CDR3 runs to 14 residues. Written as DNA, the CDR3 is TGTGCCAGCAGCAAAGGGGGGCCGGGGACTGAAGCTTTCTTT. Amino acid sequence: CASSKGGPGTEAFF. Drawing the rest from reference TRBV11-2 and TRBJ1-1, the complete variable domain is EAGVAQSPRYKIIEKRQSVAFWCNPISGHATLYWYQQILGQGPKLLIQFQNNGVVDDSQLPKDRFSAERLKGVDSTLKIQPAKLEDSAVYLCASSKGGPGTEAFFGQGTRLTVV.

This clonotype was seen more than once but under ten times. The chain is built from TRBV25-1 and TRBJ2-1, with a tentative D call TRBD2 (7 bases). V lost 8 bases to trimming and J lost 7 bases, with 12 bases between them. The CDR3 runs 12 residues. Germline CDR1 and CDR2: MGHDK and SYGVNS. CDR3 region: CASQGGGNEQFF. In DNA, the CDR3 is TGTGCCAGCCAAGGGGGGGGGAATGAGCAGTTCTTC.

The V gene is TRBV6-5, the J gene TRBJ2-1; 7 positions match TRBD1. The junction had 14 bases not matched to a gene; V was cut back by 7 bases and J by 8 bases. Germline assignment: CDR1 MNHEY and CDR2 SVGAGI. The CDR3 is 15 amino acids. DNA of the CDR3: TGTGCCAGCACCCTGCGTGACAGGGCCATCGATGAGCAGTTCTTC. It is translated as CASTLRDRAIDEQFF.

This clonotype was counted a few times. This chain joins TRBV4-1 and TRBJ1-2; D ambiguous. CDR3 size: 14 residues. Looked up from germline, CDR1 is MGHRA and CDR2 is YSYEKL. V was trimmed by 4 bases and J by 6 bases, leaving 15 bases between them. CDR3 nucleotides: TGCGCCAGCAGCCCCAGCGATTCGGTAAATGGCTACACCTTC. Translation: CASSPSDSVNGYTF.

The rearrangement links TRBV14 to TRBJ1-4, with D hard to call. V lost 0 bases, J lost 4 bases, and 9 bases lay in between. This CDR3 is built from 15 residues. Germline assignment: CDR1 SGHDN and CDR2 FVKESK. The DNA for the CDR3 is TGTGCCAGCAGCCAAGATCTTACCAATAATGAAAAACTGTTTTTT. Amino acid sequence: CASSQDLTNNEKLFF.

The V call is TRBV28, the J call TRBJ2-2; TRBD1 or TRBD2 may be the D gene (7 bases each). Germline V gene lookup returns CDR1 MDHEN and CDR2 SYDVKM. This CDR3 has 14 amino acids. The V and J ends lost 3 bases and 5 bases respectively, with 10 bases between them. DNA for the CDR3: TGTGCCAGCAGTTTCCAGGGGGGGACCGGGGAGCTGTTTTTT. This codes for CASSFQGGTGELFF.

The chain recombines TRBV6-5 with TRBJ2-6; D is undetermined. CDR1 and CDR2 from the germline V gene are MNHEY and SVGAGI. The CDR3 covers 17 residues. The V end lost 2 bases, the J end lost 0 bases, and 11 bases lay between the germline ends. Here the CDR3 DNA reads TGTGCCAGCAGTTACGTAACTGGGAACTCTGGGGCCAACGTCCTGACTTTC. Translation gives CASSYVTGNSGANVLTF.

The CDR3 loop reads CASSAEGGSDNEQFF. As DNA, the CDR3 is TGTGCCAGCAGCGCCGAGGGCGGTTCGGACAATGAGCAGTTCTTC. The gene calls are TRBV7-8 and TRBJ2-1, with D maybe TRBD2 (5 bases). Germline assignment: CDR1 SGHVS and CDR2 FQNEAQ. The V end was cut by 5 bases, the J end by 5 bases, with 16 bases between. This CDR3 has 15 amino acids.